In its sample, the clone carrying this TCR beta chain was seen a few times. Its antigen is not known. The targeted sequencing depth was 1 in 200,000 to 1 in 1 million T cells. Measured with immunoSEQ multiplex PCR; TCRdb has only the in-frame clones, and not every one. The sample contains tens of thousands of clones, around 52% of which appear only once. The entry originates in a study of cytotoxic CD8 clonotypes in ibrutinib-treated CLL. Study results and caveats: For progressing versus sustained-remission patients, sampling times were not the same. Clonality correlated strongly with circulating CD8+ T cells and exceeded age-matched healthy donors at baseline.

The sequence came from a human donor with chronic lymphocytic leukemia. The sample was PBMCs, taken after 12 months of ibrutinib treatment.

CDR3 protein: CASSYSGTGTYEQYF. The CDR3 bases are TGTGCCAGCAGCTACTCCGGGACAGGGACCTACGAGCAGTACTTC. The V and J genes are TRBV7-2 and TRBJ2-7; TRBD1 matches 9 bases. CDR3 length: 15 residues. CDR1 SGHTA and CDR2 FQGNSA come from the germline V gene. Germline trimming cut 4 bases from V and 2 bases from J; bases unmatched to any gene: 6.